This T cell receptor (beta chain) was documented in a study of T cells in Graves' hyperthyroidism and ophthalmopathy. Overall study results and limits: Most thyroid clonotypes with frequency above 0.001 were detected in blood.

In this sample, this clonotype turned up many times. Its specificity is unknown. The source material, RNA transcripts, was used to amplify TCR beta CDR3 regions. HTBI primers were used for first-round RT-PCR of the TCR CDR3. TCRdb independently ran MiXCR on the multiplex PCR reads; one entry per CDR3 protein. This table has 300,000 to 350,000 distinct CDR3 sequences, over 15% appearing once. Trimming took 7 bases from V and 0 from J, leaving 10 bases between them. Germline V gene data show CDR1 as MDHEN and CDR2 as SYDVKM. The CDR3 spans 14 residues. Sample: blood. The gene calls are TRBV28 and TRBJ2-1; no firm D call. The source of this sequence is a man aged 25-40 years with Graves' hyperthyroidism. The CDR3 DNA follows: TGTGCCAGCAACCGCCGCAGCTCCTACAATGAGCAGTTCTTC. This encodes CASNRRSSYNEQFF.